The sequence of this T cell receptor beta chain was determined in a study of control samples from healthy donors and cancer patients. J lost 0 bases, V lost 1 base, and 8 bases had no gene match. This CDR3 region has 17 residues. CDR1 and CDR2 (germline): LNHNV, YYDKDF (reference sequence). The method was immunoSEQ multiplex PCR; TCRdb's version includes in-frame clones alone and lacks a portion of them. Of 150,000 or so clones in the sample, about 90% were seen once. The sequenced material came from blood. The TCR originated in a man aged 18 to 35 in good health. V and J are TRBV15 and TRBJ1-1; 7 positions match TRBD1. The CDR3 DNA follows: TGTGCCACCAGCAGAGGCCGGTCCGGGACAGTGAACACTGAAGCTTTCTTT. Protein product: CATSRGRSGTVNTEAFF.